These T cell receptor beta chains were read from a single sample in a study of cytomegalovirus exposure and HLA in healthy donors. The data were produced by immunoSEQ multiplex PCR, yet TCRdb's version contains in-frame clones alone and is incomplete. The sample records approximately 110,000 clones, approximately 15% being singletons. Sequencing input: PBMCs. These receptors all come from a woman in her late teens or twenties in good health and CMV-seronegative. CDR3s include the opening cysteine and the closing phenylalanine or tryptophan. D genes are given only for firm matches. Size is omitted from some rows. Given values are once, few, many or a class for expanded clones.

CDR3aa | CDR3nt | j_gene | abundance | d_gene | v_gene
CASSVNPSARDTQYF | TGTGCCAGCAGCGTGAACCCAAGTGCCCGGGATACGCAGTATTTT | TRBJ2-3 | few | . | TRBV5-4
CASAENWGGGYTF | TGTGCCAGCGCAGAGAACTGGGGGGGTGGCTACACCTTC | TRBJ1-2 | . | . | TRBV28
CASSESGQETQYF | TGTGCCAGCAGTGAATCGGGGCAAGAGACCCAGTACTTC | TRBJ2-5 | . | . | TRBV25-1
CASSLPGQGALSSGNTIYF | TGTGCTAGCAGCTTACCCGGACAGGGGGCCCTTAGCTCTGGAAACACCATATATTTT | TRBJ1-3 | . | TRBD1 | TRBV7-7
CASSRTERETQYF | TGTGCCAGTAGTAGGACGGAGCGGGAGACCCAGTACTTC | TRBJ2-5 | . | . | TRBV19
CASSLGPGTGSNYGYTF | TGTGCCAGCAGCTTAGGGCCCGGGACAGGGTCCAACTATGGCTACACCTTC | TRBJ1-2 | . | TRBD1 | TRBV11-1
CASGGNQPQHF | TGTGCCAGCGGGGGGAATCAGCCCCAGCATTTT | TRBJ1-5 | . | . | TRBV6-1
CASSLRGIGSDEQFF | TGTGCCAGCAGCTTACGCGGGATTGGGTCCGATGAGCAGTTCTTC | TRBJ2-1 | . | . | TRBV7-3
CASSIDSYEQYF | TGTGCCAGTAGTATAGACAGCTACGAGCAGTACTTC | TRBJ2-7 | once | . | TRBV19
CASRFQLAGGADTQYF | TGCGCCAGCAGATTTCAACTAGCGGGGGGAGCAGATACGCAGTATTTT | TRBJ2-3 | few | TRBD2 | TRBV5-1
CASSPGLSSYNEQFF | TGCGCCAGCAGCCCGGGACTGAGCTCCTACAATGAGCAGTTCTTC | TRBJ2-1 | . | . | TRBV5-1
CASSVEESYNEQFF | TGTGCCAGCAGCGTAGAAGAGTCGTACAATGAGCAGTTCTTC | TRBJ2-1 | . | . | TRBV9
CASSDSYSTGRPSEAFF | TGTGCCAGCAGTGACTCGTATTCGACAGGGCGACCCAGTGAAGCTTTCTTT | TRBJ1-1 | . | TRBD1 | TRBV6-4
CASSVRPTANYGYTF | TGTGCCAGCAGCGTTCGACCGACAGCTAACTATGGCTACACCTTC | TRBJ1-2 | . | . | TRBV9
CASSLAGTEQETQYF | TGCGCCAGCAGCTTGGCCGGGACAGAGCAAGAGACCCAGTACTTC | TRBJ2-5 | . | TRBD1 | TRBV5-1
CASSIKAGTEAFF | TGTGCCAGCAGCATAAAAGCGGGCACTGAAGCTTTCTTT | TRBJ1-1 | . | . | TRBV7-8
CASSLVISGGPRSYEQCF | TGCGCCAGCAGCTTGGTGATTAGCGGGGGGCCCCGGAGCTACGAGCAGTGCTTC | TRBJ2-7 | . | TRBD2 | TRBV5-1
CATWDIYGYTF | TGTGCCACTTGGGACATATATGGCTACACCTTC | TRBJ1-2 | few | . | TRBV10-3
CAISEISPLYQETQYF | TGTGCCATCAGTGAGATCTCTCCCCTGTACCAAGAGACCCAGTACTTC | TRBJ2-5 | few | . | TRBV10-3
CASSDTRLPGDTQYF | TGTGCCAGCAGTGATACTAGGCTACCGGGAGATACGCAGTATTTT | TRBJ2-3 | few | . | TRBV6-1
CASRETGGRSGANVLTF | TGTGCCAGCAGGGAGACAGGGGGCCGCTCTGGGGCCAACGTCCTGACTTTC | TRBJ2-6 | few | TRBD1 | TRBV28
CASSENRAGNQPQHF | TGTGCCAGCAGTGAAAACAGGGCAGGCAATCAGCCCCAGCATTTT | TRBJ1-5 | . | . | TRBV2
CASSLVRGNEQFF | TGTGCCAGCAGCTTAGTTCGGGGCAATGAGCAGTTCTTC | TRBJ2-1 | . | . | TRBV7-2
CASSYSFGGEKLFF | TGTGCCAGCAGTTACTCATTCGGAGGTGAAAAACTGTTTTTT | TRBJ1-4 | . | . | TRBV6-5
CASSELIVRGNQPQHF | TGTGCCAGCAGTGAATTAATCGTGAGGGGCAATCAGCCCCAGCATTTT | TRBJ1-5 | few | . | TRBV6-1
CSVEAGMNTEAFF | TGCAGCGTTGAAGCAGGGATGAACACTGAAGCTTTCTTT | TRBJ1-1 | . | . | TRBV29-1
CASSLQGARSGYTF | TGTGCCAGCAGCCTCCAGGGGGCGCGTAGTGGCTACACCTTC | TRBJ1-2 | few | TRBD1 | TRBV27
CASSFGGAGTEAFF | TGTGCCAGCAGTTTCGGTGGAGCGGGGACTGAAGCTTTCTTT | TRBJ1-1 | few | . | TRBV28
CASSSWASGLYNEQFF | TGTGCCAGCAGTTCGTGGGCTAGCGGCCTGTACAATGAGCAGTTCTTC | TRBJ2-1 | . | TRBD2 | TRBV28
CASSMTVSGNTIYF | TGCGCCAGCAGCATGACAGTCTCTGGAAACACCATATATTTT | TRBJ1-3 | few | . | TRBV4-1
CASSPTRGQDKQFF | TGTGCCAGCAGCCCGACTCGGGGACAAGATAAGCAGTTCTTC | TRBJ2-1 | . | . | TRBV7-3
CASSHTGSGNTIYF | TGTGCCAGCAGCCATACAGGGTCTGGAAACACCATATATTTT | TRBJ1-3 | few | . | TRBV11-3
CASSLVAGGGGNEQFF | TGCGCCAGCAGCTTGGTTGCAGGGGGCGGGGGCAATGAGCAGTTCTTC | TRBJ2-1 | . | . | TRBV5-1